Only a few counts were recorded for the clone carrying this T cell receptor beta chain. Its target is not known. This sample is drawn from a study of vaccination and CD4 T cells after COVID-19. The Oncomine TCR Beta short-read assay generated sequence data from the DNA of cultured CD4+ T cells. In TCRdb, the PCR reads were re-called with MiXCR into one record per CDR3 protein. The sample carries about 7,300 distinct CDR3 sequences, less than 40% recorded once. V was clipped by 5 bases and J by 2 bases; unmatched bases: 7. There are 15 residues in the CDR3. In germline, CDR1 is MNHEY, CDR2 SMNVEV (reference sequence). As for treatment: approximately nine-day PBMC culture with coronavirus spike peptide pools or control peptides (ViraFEST assay). Pre-COVID-19 pandemic sampling (2011-2018) yielded the unexposed donor's CD4+ T cells.

The gene calls are TRBV27 and TRBJ1-1; 8 positions agree with TRBD1. The sequence derives from a human donor in good health. Sequenced: CD4+ T cells from blood, cultured in vitro. DNA of the CDR3: TGTGCCAGCAGTGCCTGGACAGGGTCAAACACTGAAGCTTTCTTT. Its translation is CASSAWTGSNTEAFF.